This T cell receptor (beta chain) was identified in a study of blood T cell repertoires in COVID-19. CDR1 MDHEN and CDR2 SYDVKM come from the germline V gene. V was cut by 8 bases and J by 1 base, with 15 bases left in between. There are 14 residues in the CDR3. Profiling relied on immunoSEQ multiplex PCR, and the TCRdb table lists in-frame clones only, not all of them. The table records about 250,000 clones, 70% to 90% of them present only once. The sequenced sample was peripheral blood. The source of this sequence is a woman in her twenties or thirties with COVID-19, enrolled during active disease. The chain is built from TRBV28 and TRBJ2-7; TRBD1 is a possible D gene (6 bases). The CDR3, as DNA: TGTGCCAGCCGGTCCAGGGGCGGATCCTACGAGCAGTACTTC. As protein: CASRSRGGSYEQYF.